The rows below give T cell receptor beta chains drawn from one sample of a study of CD8+ T cells in alopecia areata. The method was immunoSEQ multiplex PCR; TCRdb's version includes in-frame clones alone and lacks a portion of them. Among approximately 63,000 clones listed, approximately 61% were seen once. The input for sequencing was CD8+ T cells sorted from blood, taken at week 0. These receptors originate from a human donor with alopecia areata. CDR3s include the opening cysteine and the closing phenylalanine or tryptophan. Fields, in order: clone size, J gene, D gene, V gene, CDR3 length, CDR3 protein, CDR3 DNA. A D gene is named only where the DNA matches it firmly. For some rows the clone size is stated as once, few or many, or as a class when expanded; others skip it.

clone_size: NA
j_call: TRBJ2-1
d_call: NA
v_call: TRBV7-9
cdr3_length: 13
cdr3_aa: CASSPPDANEQFF
cdr3_nt: TGTGCCAGCAGCCCCCCAGACGCCAATGAGCAGTTCTTC

clone_size: NA
j_call: TRBJ1-6
d_call: NA
v_call: TRBV5-1
cdr3_length: 18
cdr3_aa: CASSLTPGQSSYNSPLHF
cdr3_nt: TGCGCCAGCAGCTTAACTCCGGGACAAAGCTCCTATAATTCACCCCTCCACTTT

clone_size: NA
j_call: TRBJ2-2
d_call: NA
v_call: TRBV4-1
cdr3_length: 14
cdr3_aa: CASSQRQNTGELFF
cdr3_nt: TGCGCCAGCAGCCAACGGCAGAACACCGGGGAGCTGTTTTTT

clone_size: few
j_call: TRBJ1-1
d_call: NA
v_call: TRBV7-9
cdr3_length: 11
cdr3_aa: CASSLTTEAFF
cdr3_nt: TGTGCCAGCAGCTTAACAACGGAAGCTTTCTTT

clone_size: NA
j_call: TRBJ2-5
d_call: NA
v_call: TRBV4-1
cdr3_length: 19
cdr3_aa: CASSQRTLGQGGGQETQYF
cdr3_nt: TGCGCCAGCAGCCAAAGGACCCTTGGACAGGGAGGGGGCCAAGAGACCCAGTACTTC

clone_size: NA
j_call: TRBJ2-1
d_call: NA
v_call: TRBV27
cdr3_length: 14
cdr3_aa: CASSLAWGPNEQFF
cdr3_nt: TGTGCCAGCAGTTTGGCATGGGGGCCCAATGAGCAGTTCTTC

clone_size: NA
j_call: TRBJ2-1
d_call: NA
v_call: TRBV28
cdr3_length: 15
cdr3_aa: CASSSRTLSYNEQFF
cdr3_nt: TGTGCCAGCAGTTCCAGGACCTTGTCCTACAATGAGCAGTTCTTC

clone_size: NA
j_call: TRBJ2-7
d_call: NA
v_call: TRBV27
cdr3_length: 15
cdr3_aa: CASSPRGEGHYEQYF
cdr3_nt: TGTGCCAGCAGTCCCAGGGGTGAGGGGCACTACGAGCAGTACTTC

clone_size: NA
j_call: TRBJ2-7
d_call: NA
v_call: TRBV7-9
cdr3_length: 13
cdr3_aa: CASSKDATYEQYF
cdr3_nt: TGTGCCAGCAGCAAGGACGCAACCTACGAGCAGTACTTC

clone_size: NA
j_call: TRBJ1-2
d_call: TRBD1
v_call: TRBV27
cdr3_length: 16
cdr3_aa: CASRSGTGNSNYGYTF
cdr3_nt: TGTGCCAGCAGATCCGGGACAGGGAATTCTAACTATGGCTACACCTTC

clone_size: NA
j_call: TRBJ2-1
d_call: NA
v_call: TRBV5-4
cdr3_length: 15
cdr3_aa: CASSLGLVEGNEQFF
cdr3_nt: TGTGCCAGCAGCTTGGGACTAGTGGAGGGGAATGAGCAGTTCTTC

clone_size: NA
j_call: TRBJ2-5
d_call: NA
v_call: TRBV27
cdr3_length: 9
cdr3_aa: CASSPPGYF
cdr3_nt: TGTGCCAGCAGTCCCCCGGGTTACTTC

clone_size: NA
j_call: TRBJ1-1
d_call: NA
v_call: TRBV29-1
cdr3_length: 14
cdr3_aa: CSVGGSGASTEAFF
cdr3_nt: TGCAGCGTGGGGGGGTCAGGGGCGAGCACTGAAGCTTTCTTT

clone_size: NA
j_call: TRBJ2-7
d_call: TRBD1
v_call: TRBV27
cdr3_length: 15
cdr3_aa: CASSKTGTENYEQYF
cdr3_nt: TGTGCCAGCAGTAAAACCGGGACAGAAAACTACGAGCAGTACTTC

clone_size: NA
j_call: TRBJ1-2
d_call: TRBD1
v_call: TRBV4-1
cdr3_length: 14
cdr3_aa: CASSPGQGAYGYTF
cdr3_nt: TGCGCCAGCAGCCCTGGACAGGGGGCCTATGGCTACACCTTC

clone_size: NA
j_call: TRBJ2-3
d_call: NA
v_call: TRBV5-6
cdr3_length: 16
cdr3_aa: CASSTWTSGHTDTQYF
cdr3_nt: TGTGCCAGCAGCACCTGGACCAGCGGCCACACAGATACGCAGTATTTT

clone_size: NA
j_call: TRBJ2-1
d_call: NA
v_call: TRBV7-2
cdr3_length: 12
cdr3_aa: CASSLTYIEQFF
cdr3_nt: TGTGCCAGCAGCTTAACGTACATTGAGCAGTTCTTC

clone_size: few
j_call: TRBJ1-1
d_call: NA
v_call: TRBV6-5
cdr3_length: 14
cdr3_aa: CASSPMPGGTEAFF
cdr3_nt: TGTGCCAGCTCCCCCATGCCGGGGGGCACTGAAGCTTTCTTT

clone_size: few
j_call: TRBJ2-1
d_call: TRBD2
v_call: TRBV7-8
cdr3_length: 13
cdr3_aa: CATSAGGWNEQFF
cdr3_nt: TGTGCCACGTCAGCGGGGGGCTGGAATGAGCAGTTCTTC

clone_size: NA
j_call: TRBJ2-1
d_call: NA
v_call: TRBV5-1
cdr3_length: 11
cdr3_aa: CASSLDGRQFF
cdr3_nt: TGCGCCAGCAGCTTGGACGGGAGACAGTTCTTC

clone_size: NA
j_call: TRBJ2-5
d_call: TRBD1
v_call: TRBV7-9
cdr3_length: 13
cdr3_aa: CASSTGQGGTQYF
cdr3_nt: TGTGCCAGCAGCACAGGACAGGGCGGGACCCAGTACTTC

clone_size: NA
j_call: TRBJ2-1
d_call: TRBD2
v_call: TRBV30
cdr3_length: 16
cdr3_aa: CAWSARLAGASGEQFF
cdr3_nt: TGTGCCTGGAGTGCCCGACTAGCGGGAGCATCGGGGGAGCAGTTCTTC

clone_size: NA
j_call: TRBJ1-1
d_call: NA
v_call: TRBV13
cdr3_length: 15
cdr3_aa: CASSLLGHDDPKAFF
cdr3_nt: TGTGCCAGCAGCTTATTAGGCCACGATGACCCAAAAGCTTTCTTT

clone_size: NA
j_call: TRBJ2-7
d_call: NA
v_call: TRBV6-4
cdr3_length: 13
cdr3_aa: CASSELGHYEQYF
cdr3_nt: TGTGCCAGCAGTGAGTTGGGGCACTACGAGCAGTACTTC

clone_size: NA
j_call: TRBJ2-7
d_call: NA
v_call: TRBV7-8
cdr3_length: 16
cdr3_aa: CASSLDGGFRTYEQYF
cdr3_nt: TGTGCCAGCAGCTTAGATGGCGGATTTAGAACCTACGAGCAGTACTTC

clone_size: NA
j_call: TRBJ2-1
d_call: NA
v_call: TRBV7-9
cdr3_length: 11
cdr3_aa: CASSLNNEQFF
cdr3_nt: TGTGCCAGCAGCCTAAATAATGAGCAGTTCTTC

clone_size: NA
j_call: TRBJ2-6
d_call: NA
v_call: TRBV4-3
cdr3_length: 18
cdr3_aa: CASSQVGQVFSGANVLTF
cdr3_nt: TGCGCCAGCAGCCAAGTAGGGCAGGTTTTCTCTGGGGCCAACGTCCTGACTTTC

clone_size: NA
j_call: TRBJ2-3
d_call: NA
v_call: TRBV2
cdr3_length: 14
cdr3_aa: CASIQAARTDTQYF
cdr3_nt: TGTGCCAGCATTCAAGCGGCTCGCACAGATACGCAGTATTTT

clone_size: NA
j_call: TRBJ2-3
d_call: NA
v_call: TRBV4-3
cdr3_length: 13
cdr3_aa: CASSQGLPDTQYF
cdr3_nt: TGCGCCAGCAGCCAAGGGCTCCCAGATACGCAGTATTTT

clone_size: few
j_call: TRBJ2-7
d_call: TRBD1
v_call: TRBV18
cdr3_length: 15
cdr3_aa: CASSPDRGPTYEQYF
cdr3_nt: TGTGCCAGCTCACCGGACAGGGGGCCCACCTACGAGCAGTACTTC

clone_size: once
j_call: TRBJ1-4
d_call: TRBD1
v_call: TRBV27
cdr3_length: 13
cdr3_aa: CASSQTGGGKLFF
cdr3_nt: TGTGCCAGCAGCCAGACAGGGGGCGGGAAACTGTTTTTT

clone_size: NA
j_call: TRBJ2-3
d_call: NA
v_call: TRBV5-4
cdr3_length: 12
cdr3_aa: CASREGRDTQYF
cdr3_nt: TGTGCCAGCAGGGAGGGGAGGGATACGCAGTATTTT

clone_size: NA
j_call: TRBJ2-3
d_call: NA
v_call: TRBV9
cdr3_length: 15
cdr3_aa: CASSADRYGPDTQYF
cdr3_nt: TGTGCCAGCAGCGCCGACAGGTATGGTCCAGATACGCAGTATTTT

clone_size: NA
j_call: TRBJ2-7
d_call: NA
v_call: TRBV2
cdr3_length: 13
cdr3_aa: CAGSPEGRYEQYF
cdr3_nt: TGTGCCGGAAGCCCGGAGGGCCGCTACGAGCAGTACTTC

clone_size: few
j_call: TRBJ2-1
d_call: TRBD2
v_call: TRBV4-3
cdr3_length: 14
cdr3_aa: CASSQRGGSYEQFF
cdr3_nt: TGCGCCAGCAGCCAGAGGGGCGGGAGTTACGAGCAGTTCTTC

clone_size: NA
j_call: TRBJ2-7
d_call: TRBD1
v_call: TRBV27
cdr3_length: 12
cdr3_aa: CASRTGDGEQYF
cdr3_nt: TGTGCCAGTAGGACAGGGGACGGCGAGCAGTACTTC

clone_size: few
j_call: TRBJ1-2
d_call: NA
v_call: TRBV19
cdr3_length: 13
cdr3_aa: CASSMELHYGYTF
cdr3_nt: TGTGCCAGTAGTATGGAATTGCACTATGGCTACACCTTC

clone_size: NA
j_call: TRBJ2-1
d_call: TRBD2
v_call: TRBV29-1
cdr3_length: 13
cdr3_aa: CSVTTSGYNEQFF
cdr3_nt: TGCAGCGTTACGACTAGCGGGTACAATGAGCAGTTCTTC

clone_size: NA
j_call: TRBJ2-7
d_call: NA
v_call: TRBV4-1
cdr3_length: 15
cdr3_aa: CASSQQSQATYEQYF
cdr3_nt: TGCGCCAGCAGCCAGCAGTCACAGGCGACCTACGAGCAGTACTTC

clone_size: NA
j_call: TRBJ2-7
d_call: NA
v_call: TRBV10-3
cdr3_length: 16
cdr3_aa: CAISESVGQGTYEQYF
cdr3_nt: TGTGCCATCAGTGAGTCAGTAGGTCAGGGCACCTACGAGCAGTACTTC